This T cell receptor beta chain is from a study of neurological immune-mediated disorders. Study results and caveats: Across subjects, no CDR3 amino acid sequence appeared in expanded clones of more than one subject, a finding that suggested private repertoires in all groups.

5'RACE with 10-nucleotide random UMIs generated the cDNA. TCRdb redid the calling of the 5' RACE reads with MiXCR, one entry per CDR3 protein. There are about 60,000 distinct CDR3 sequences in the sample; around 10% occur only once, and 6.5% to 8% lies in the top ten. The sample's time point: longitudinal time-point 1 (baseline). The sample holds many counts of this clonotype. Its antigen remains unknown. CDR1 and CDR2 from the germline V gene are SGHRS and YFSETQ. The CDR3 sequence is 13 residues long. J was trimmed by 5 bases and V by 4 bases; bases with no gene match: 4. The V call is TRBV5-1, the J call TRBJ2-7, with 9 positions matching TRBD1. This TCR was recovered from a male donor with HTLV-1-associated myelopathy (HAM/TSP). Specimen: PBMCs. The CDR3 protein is CASSPGTGNEQYF. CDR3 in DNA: TGCGCCAGCAGCCCCGGGACAGGGAACGAGCAGTACTTC.